This T cell receptor beta chain stems from a study of blood T cell repertoires in COVID-19. Study details: COVID-19 samples, acute and convalescent, were from the United States, Italy and Spain.

Only in-frame clones appear in the TCRdb table, and some are missing; sequencing was by immunoSEQ multiplex PCR. The profile shows 400,000 to 550,000 clones, more than 85% of them singletons. Germline CDR1 and CDR2: LGHNA and YNFKEQ. V lost 0 bases and J lost 1; bases outside the gene matches: 6. This CDR3 has 17 residues. The chain recombines TRBV4-2 with TRBJ2-1; 7 bases are a match to TRBD1. The specimen was peripheral blood. The clonotype comes from a woman in her thirties with acute or convalescent COVID-19. CDR3: CASSQDEEQGSYNEQFF. Written as DNA, the CDR3 is TGTGCCAGCAGCCAAGATGAAGAACAGGGGTCCTACAATGAGCAGTTCTTC.